This T cell receptor beta chain was sequenced for a study of somatic mutations in cytotoxic T cells in rheumatoid arthritis. Assay: immunoSEQ multiplex PCR; the TCRdb copy retains only in-frame clones and omits some. The table has about 20,000 clones, around 86% seen once. Comments on this clone: The junction departs from the called germline gene at one end, perhaps through a read error.

Germline lookup yields CDR1 LNHDA and CDR2 SQIVND (reference sequence). The CDR3 contains 14 residues. Sequencing input: CD8+ T cells sorted from blood. The clonotype was recovered from an adult with rheumatoid arthritis. The rearrangement uses TRBV19 and TRBJ1-1; no firm D call. The CDR3 DNA follows: TGTGCCAGTAGTTCTCGACGGGTGAACGCTGAAGCTTTCTTT. Amino acids: CASSSRRVNAEAFF.